Shown below are 10 T cell receptor beta chains from a single sample sequenced in a study of CD8+ T cells in alopecia areata. After isolation, RNA underwent reverse transcription to generate cDNA as the sequencing template. The method was immunoSEQ multiplex PCR; TCRdb's version includes in-frame clones alone and lacks a portion of them. The table has about 130,000 clones, roughly 54% seen once. The input for sequencing was CD4+ T cells sorted from blood, taken at week 0. These receptors came from a human donor with alopecia areata.

The chain employs TRBV7-2 and TRBJ2-2; 8 nucleotides agree with TRBD2. Trimming at V came to 3 bases and at J to 3 bases, leaving 3 bases not matched to a gene. The germline CDR1 and CDR2 sequences are SGHTA and FQGNSA. The CDR3 extends over 15 amino acids. For the CDR3, the DNA is TGTGCCAGCAGCTTCGCGGGGGGCTACACCGGGGAGCTGTTTTTT. Its protein is CASSFAGGYTGELFF.

The chain uses TRBV7-2 and TRBJ2-7; D gene unclear. Germline V gene sequence: CDR1 SGHTA, CDR2 FQGNSA. V lost 3 bases and J lost 6, with 3 bases in between. This CDR3 is built from 10 residues. The CDR3 DNA is TGTGCCAGCAGCTTGGGCGAGCAGTACTTC. This codes for CASSLGEQYF.

This clone was detected only a few times. As DNA, the CDR3 is TGTGCCAGCAGCTTATTTGGCGACCCAACGAGTCAGCCCCAGCATTTT. Its protein is CASSLFGDPTSQPQHF. This chain links TRBV7-2 with TRBJ1-5; D is unclear. The CDR3 sequence is 16 residues long. CDR1 is SGHTA, CDR2 FQGNSA, per germline. Between the trimmed V and J ends, which lost 2 bases and 6 bases, there was a span of 17 bases.

The V gene is TRBV6-5, the J gene TRBJ2-1, with unresolved D. Germline V gene lookup returns CDR1 MNHEY and CDR2 SVGAGI. CDR3 size: 15 residues. The V gene lost 0 bases and the J gene lost 6 bases, with 12 bases spanning the gap. CDR3: CASSYSQTVSNEQFF. Here the CDR3 DNA reads TGTGCCAGCAGTTACTCACAGACTGTCTCCAATGAGCAGTTCTTC.

V and J are TRBV7-9 and TRBJ1-1; 7 bases are shared with TRBD1. V dropped 2 bases and J dropped 0; count of bases not matched to a gene: 3. The CDR3 is made up of 15 amino acids. CDR1 is SEHNR and CDR2 is FQNEAQ in the germline V gene (reference sequence). In nucleotides, the CDR3 is TGTGCCAGCAGCTTACAGGGGGGCATGAACACTGAAGCTTTCTTT. This gives the protein CASSLQGGMNTEAFF. The full variable domain, rest sourced from reference TRBV7-9 and TRBJ1-1, is DTGVSQNPRHKITKRGQNVTFRCDPISEHNRLYWYRQTLGQGPEFLTYFQNEAQLEKSRLLSDRFSAERPKGSFSTLEIQRTEQGDSAMYLCASSLQGGMNTEAFFGQGTRLTVV.

J is TRBJ1-2 and V is TRBV6-6, with D possibly matching TRBD1 (5 bases). The V gene's germline CDR1 is MNHNY and CDR2 SVGAGI (reference sequence). CDR3 length equals 14 residues. V gave up 4 bases and J gave up 4 bases, with 13 bases separating them. As DNA, the CDR3 is TGTGCCAGCAGTTTTTCCTCCGGGGGCTATGGCTACACCTTC. Protein sequence: CASSFSSGGYGYTF.

The CDR3 region is CASSSLGQGNSPLHF. The CDR3 region has the DNA TGCGCCAGCAGCTCCCTGGGACAGGGGAATTCACCCCTCCACTTT. The chain links TRBV5-1 to TRBJ1-6, with 10 bases lining up with TRBD1. This CDR3 has 15 residues. Losses at the gene ends were 3 bases for V and 7 bases for J; bases not matched to a gene: 4. Germline V gene sequence: CDR1 SGHRS, CDR2 YFSETQ.

This clone occurred a few times. This chain links TRBV4-2 with TRBJ2-7; 12 bases map to TRBD2. V dropped 6 bases and J dropped 2; count of bases not matched to a gene: 8. The germline V gene encodes CDR1 LGHNA and CDR2 YNFKEQ. The CDR3 is made up of 16 amino acids. The CDR3 region has the DNA TGTGCCAGCAGGTCCCTACTAGCGGGGGGCACCTACGAGCAGTACTTC. Encoded protein: CASRSLLAGGTYEQYF.

This rearrangement joins TRBV7-8 to TRBJ1-6, with D possibly being TRBD1 (5 bases). V lost 2 bases to trimming and J lost 4 bases, with 9 bases between them. The CDR3 consists of 15 residues. Germline V gene data show CDR1 as SGHVS and CDR2 as FQNEAQ. CDR3 protein: CASSLSGGYNSPLHF. CDR3 coding DNA: TGTGCCAGCAGCTTATCGGGGGGATATAATTCACCCCTCCACTTT.

The rearrangement joins TRBV7-2 to TRBJ2-4; 8 bases align to TRBD2. V was pared by 7 bases and J by 7 bases, with 12 bases of the junction left unmatched. From germline, CDR1 is SGHTA and CDR2 FQGNSA. This CDR3 is built from 15 residues. CDR3 amino acids: CASTPGVAGRNIQYF. CDR3 DNA sequence: TGTGCCAGCACCCCTGGAGTAGCGGGACGGAACATTCAGTACTTC.